The rows below give T cell receptor beta chains drawn from one sample of a study of T-cell reconstitution after alpha-beta-depleted transplantation in children. TCRdb passed the PCR reads through MiXCR, listing each CDR3 protein once. The table includes over 200,000 distinct CDR3 sequences, roughly 10% detected once. Specimen: PBMCs, collected before TCRalphabeta/CD19-depleted stem cell transplant. The source is a child under three years old with acute myeloid leukemia, due to receive a stem cell transplant. The CDR3 runs from the conserved cysteine through the conserved F or W. The D gene is left open where the match is weak. The size field is filled for only some rows; it gives once, few, many or a size class.

d_call: .; v_call: TRBV7-9; j_call: TRBJ1-1; clone_size: .; cdr3_nt: TGTTCCAGCAGCTTAGGTCAGTACACTGAAGCTTTCTTT; cdr3_aa: CSSSLGQYTEAFF
d_call: .; v_call: TRBV7-2; j_call: TRBJ1-1; clone_size: few; cdr3_nt: TGTGCCAGCAGCTGGCGGGGGAACACTGAAGCTTTCTTT; cdr3_aa: CASSWRGNTEAFF
d_call: TRBD1; v_call: TRBV28; j_call: TRBJ1-2; clone_size: many; cdr3_nt: TGTGCCAGCAGAGGACAGGGGGGCTATGGCTACACCTTC; cdr3_aa: CASRGQGGYGYTF
d_call: TRBD1; v_call: TRBV7-9; j_call: TRBJ2-7; clone_size: many; cdr3_nt: TGTGCCAGCAGCGCGGACAGGTTTGTTACCTACGAGCAGTACTTC; cdr3_aa: CASSADRFVTYEQYF
d_call: .; v_call: TRBV29-1; j_call: TRBJ1-2; clone_size: many; cdr3_nt: TGCAGCGTTAGGAACAGATTACCTGACGTTAACTATGGCTACACCTTC; cdr3_aa: CSVRNRLPDVNYGYTF
d_call: .; v_call: TRBV6-6; j_call: TRBJ2-7; clone_size: many; cdr3_nt: TGTGCCAGCAGTTACGGGGGCGAGCAGTACTTC; cdr3_aa: CASSYGGEQYF
d_call: TRBD2; v_call: TRBV6-2/TRBV6-3; j_call: TRBJ2-5; clone_size: many; cdr3_nt: TGTGCCAGCAGTTACTCCACGGGACTAAGGTTCACCCAGTACTTC; cdr3_aa: CASSYSTGLRFTQYF
d_call: .; v_call: TRBV6-6; j_call: TRBJ2-6; clone_size: few; cdr3_nt: TGTGCCAGCACCAACCCTGGGGCCAACGTCCTGACTTTC; cdr3_aa: CASTNPGANVLTF
d_call: .; v_call: TRBV12-3/TRBV12-4; j_call: TRBJ1-5; clone_size: many; cdr3_nt: TGTGCCAGCAGACCTACAGTGGAATCCGGTCCCCAGCATTTT; cdr3_aa: CASRPTVESGPQHF
d_call: .; v_call: TRBV7-3; j_call: TRBJ2-5; clone_size: many; cdr3_nt: TGTGCCAGCAGCTTCGGACGACAAGAGACCCAGTACTTC; cdr3_aa: CASSFGRQETQYF
d_call: .; v_call: TRBV12-3/TRBV12-4; j_call: TRBJ1-1; clone_size: many; cdr3_nt: TGTGCCAGCAGTTTAGATCAGGCGAACACTGAAGCTTTCTTT; cdr3_aa: CASSLDQANTEAFF
d_call: TRBD1; v_call: TRBV5-1; j_call: TRBJ2-5; clone_size: few; cdr3_nt: TGCGCCAGCAGCTTGGCCAACAGGGGCCAAGAGACCCAGTACTTC; cdr3_aa: CASSLANRGQETQYF
d_call: .; v_call: TRBV25-1; j_call: TRBJ1-5; clone_size: many; cdr3_nt: TGTGCCAGCAGTGAATATAGCAATCAGCCCCAGCATTTT; cdr3_aa: CASSEYSNQPQHF
d_call: TRBD2; v_call: TRBV5-1; j_call: TRBJ2-4; clone_size: many; cdr3_nt: TGCGCCAGCAGCGTCGGGACGGGGGGCAAAAACATTCAGTACTTC; cdr3_aa: CASSVGTGGKNIQYF
d_call: TRBD2; v_call: TRBV2; j_call: TRBJ2-1; clone_size: many; cdr3_nt: TGTGCCAGCAGTCAGCAGCGGGGGGGGTACAATGAGCAGTTCTTC; cdr3_aa: CASSQQRGGYNEQFF
d_call: TRBD2; v_call: TRBV11-2; j_call: TRBJ2-1; clone_size: many; cdr3_nt: TGTGCCAGCAGCCCCTGGACTAGTAAGAATGAGCAGTTCTTC; cdr3_aa: CASSPWTSKNEQFF
d_call: TRBD1; v_call: TRBV20-1; j_call: TRBJ1-2; clone_size: .; cdr3_nt: TGCAGTGCGCGGGACAGTCTTAGCTATGGCGACACCTTC; cdr3_aa: CSARDSLSYGDTF
d_call: TRBD2; v_call: TRBV10-3; j_call: TRBJ2-1; clone_size: many; cdr3_nt: TGTGCCATCAGTGGGACACCCGGGACTAGCGGCTTGTACAATGAGCAGTTCTTC; cdr3_aa: CAISGTPGTSGLYNEQFF
d_call: TRBD2; v_call: TRBV6-2/TRBV6-3; j_call: TRBJ2-7; clone_size: many; cdr3_nt: TGTGCCAGCAGTTACTTAAGAAGCGGGGGTCCCTACGAGCAGTACTTC; cdr3_aa: CASSYLRSGGPYEQYF
d_call: TRBD2; v_call: TRBV6-1; j_call: TRBJ2-7; clone_size: many; cdr3_nt: TGTGCCAGCAGTGAGGGGACTAGCGCCATCTACGAGCAGTACTTC; cdr3_aa: CASSEGTSAIYEQYF
d_call: .; v_call: TRBV5-1; j_call: TRBJ2-3; clone_size: many; cdr3_nt: TGCGCCAGCAACGGAGATACGCAGTATTTT; cdr3_aa: CASNGDTQYF
d_call: TRBD1; v_call: TRBV7-7; j_call: TRBJ2-2; clone_size: many; cdr3_nt: TGTGCTAGCAGCCGTGGGACAGGAGGAAGAACCGGGGAGCTGTTTTTT; cdr3_aa: CASSRGTGGRTGELFF
d_call: .; v_call: TRBV2; j_call: TRBJ2-1; clone_size: many; cdr3_nt: TGTGCCAGCAAACCTAGCTCCTACAATGAGCAGTTCTTC; cdr3_aa: CASKPSSYNEQFF
d_call: .; v_call: TRBV18; j_call: TRBJ1-1; clone_size: many; cdr3_nt: TGTGCCAGCTCACCGGGGCGTATGAACACTGAAGCTTTCTTT; cdr3_aa: CASSPGRMNTEAFF
d_call: TRBD1; v_call: TRBV12-3/TRBV12-4; j_call: TRBJ2-2; clone_size: many; cdr3_nt: TGTGCCAGCAGATTACCGGGACAGGGGGCTGTCGGGGAGCTGTTTTTT; cdr3_aa: CASRLPGQGAVGELFF